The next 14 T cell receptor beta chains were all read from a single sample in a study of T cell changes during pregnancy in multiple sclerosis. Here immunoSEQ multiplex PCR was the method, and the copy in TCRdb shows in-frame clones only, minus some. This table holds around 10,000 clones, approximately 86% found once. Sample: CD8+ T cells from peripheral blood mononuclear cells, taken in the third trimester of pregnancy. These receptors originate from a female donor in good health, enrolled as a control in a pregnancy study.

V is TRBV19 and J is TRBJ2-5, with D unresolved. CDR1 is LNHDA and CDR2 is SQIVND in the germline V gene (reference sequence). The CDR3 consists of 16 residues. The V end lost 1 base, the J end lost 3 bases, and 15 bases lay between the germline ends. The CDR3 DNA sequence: TGTGCCAGTAGTATAGGAGTGTTTAGTACTGAAGAGACCCAGTACTTC. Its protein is CASSIGVFSTEETQYF. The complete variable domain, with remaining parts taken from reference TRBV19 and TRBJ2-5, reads DGGITQSPKYLFRKEGQNVTLSCEQNLNHDAMYWYRQDPGQGLRLIYYSQIVNDFQKGDIAEGYSVSREKKESFPLTVTSAQKNPTAFYLCASSIGVFSTEETQYFGPGTRLLVL.

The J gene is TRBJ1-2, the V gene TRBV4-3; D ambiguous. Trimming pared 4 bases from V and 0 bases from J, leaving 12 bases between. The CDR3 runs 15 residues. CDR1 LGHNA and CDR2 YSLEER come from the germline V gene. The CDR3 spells CASSPAARANYGYTF. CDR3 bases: TGCGCCAGCAGCCCCGCGGCCCGGGCTAACTATGGCTACACCTTC.

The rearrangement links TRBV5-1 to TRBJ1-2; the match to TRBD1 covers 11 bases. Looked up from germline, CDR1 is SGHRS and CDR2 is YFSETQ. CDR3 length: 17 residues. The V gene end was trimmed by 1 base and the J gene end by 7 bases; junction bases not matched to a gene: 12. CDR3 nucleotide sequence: TGCGCCAGCAGCTTGAAAAGGACAGGGGGCGCCCTTGGTGGCTACACCTTC. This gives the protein CASSLKRTGGALGGYTF.

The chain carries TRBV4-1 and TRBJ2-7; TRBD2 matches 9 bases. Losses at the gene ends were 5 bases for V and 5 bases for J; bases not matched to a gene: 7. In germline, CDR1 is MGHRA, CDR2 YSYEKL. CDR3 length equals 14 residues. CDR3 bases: TGCGCCAGCAGCGTCGCTAGCGGGGTCCACGAGCAGTACTTC. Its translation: CASSVASGVHEQYF.

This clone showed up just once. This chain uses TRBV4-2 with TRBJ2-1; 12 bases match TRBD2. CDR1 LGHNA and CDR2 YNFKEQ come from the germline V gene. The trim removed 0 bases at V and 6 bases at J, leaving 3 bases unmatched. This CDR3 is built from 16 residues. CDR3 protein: CASSQDATSGGNEQFF. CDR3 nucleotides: TGTGCCAGCAGCCAAGATGCGACTAGCGGGGGCAATGAGCAGTTCTTC.

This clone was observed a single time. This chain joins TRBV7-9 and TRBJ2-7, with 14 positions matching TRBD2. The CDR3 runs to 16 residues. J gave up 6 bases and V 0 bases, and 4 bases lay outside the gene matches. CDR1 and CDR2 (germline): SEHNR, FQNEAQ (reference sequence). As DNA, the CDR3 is TGTGCCAGCAGCTTAGCCGCGGGACTAGCGGGAGCCGAGCAGTACTTC. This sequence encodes CASSLAAGLAGAEQYF. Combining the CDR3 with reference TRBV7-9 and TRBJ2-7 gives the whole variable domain DTGVSQNPRHKITKRGQNVTFRCDPISEHNRLYWYRQTLGQGPEFLTYFQNEAQLEKSRLLSDRFSAERPKGSFSTLEIQRTEQGDSAMYLCASSLAAGLAGAEQYFGPGTRLTVT.

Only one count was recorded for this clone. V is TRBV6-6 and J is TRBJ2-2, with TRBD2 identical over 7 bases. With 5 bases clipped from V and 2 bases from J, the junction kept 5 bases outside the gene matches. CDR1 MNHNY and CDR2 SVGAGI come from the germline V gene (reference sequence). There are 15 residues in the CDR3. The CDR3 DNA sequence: TGTGCCAGCAGTCCCAGGACTAGTAACACCGGGGAGCTGTTTTTT. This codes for CASSPRTSNTGELFF.

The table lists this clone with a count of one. The CDR3 protein is CASSEASGTGGAEQYF. The CDR3 nucleotides read TGTGCCAGCAGTGAAGCGTCCGGGACAGGGGGCGCCGAGCAGTACTTC. The genes are TRBV6-1 and TRBJ2-7; the match to TRBD1 covers 12 bases. Trimming took 0 bases from V and 6 from J; bases not matched to a gene: 6. Germline loops: CDR1 MNHNS, CDR2 SASEGT. The CDR3 is 16 amino acids.

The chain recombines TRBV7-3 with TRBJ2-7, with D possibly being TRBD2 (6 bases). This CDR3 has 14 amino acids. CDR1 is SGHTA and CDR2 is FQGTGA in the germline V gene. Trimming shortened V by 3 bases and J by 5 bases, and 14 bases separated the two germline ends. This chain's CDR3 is CASSFVGTGDEQYF. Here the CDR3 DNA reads TGTGCCAGCAGCTTCGTTGGAACGGGAGACGAGCAGTACTTC.

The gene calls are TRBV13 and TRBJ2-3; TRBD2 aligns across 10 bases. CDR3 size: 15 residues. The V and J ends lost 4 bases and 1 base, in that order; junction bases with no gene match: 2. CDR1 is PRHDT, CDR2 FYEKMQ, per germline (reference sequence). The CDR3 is CASSWGTSGTDTQYF. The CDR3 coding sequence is TGTGCCAGCAGCTGGGGGACTAGCGGCACAGATACGCAGTATTTT.

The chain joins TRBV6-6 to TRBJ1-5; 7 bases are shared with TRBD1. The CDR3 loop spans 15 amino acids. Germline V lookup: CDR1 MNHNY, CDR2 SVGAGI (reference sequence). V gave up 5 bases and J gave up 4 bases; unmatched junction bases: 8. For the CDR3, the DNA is TGTGCCAGCAGTCTCAGACAGGGAACGAATCAGCCCCAGCATTTT. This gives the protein CASSLRQGTNQPQHF.

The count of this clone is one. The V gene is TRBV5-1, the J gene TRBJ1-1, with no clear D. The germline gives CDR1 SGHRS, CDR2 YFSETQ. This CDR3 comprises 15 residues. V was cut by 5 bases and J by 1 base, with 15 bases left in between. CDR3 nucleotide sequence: TGCGCCAGCAGGTCCCGCGGGCAGACGAACACTGAAGCTTTCTTT. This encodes CASRSRGQTNTEAFF.

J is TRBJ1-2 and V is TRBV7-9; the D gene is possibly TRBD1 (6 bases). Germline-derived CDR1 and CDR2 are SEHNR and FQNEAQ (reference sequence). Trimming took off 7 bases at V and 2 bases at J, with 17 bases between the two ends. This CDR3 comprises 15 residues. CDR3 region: CASTQQGYLNYGYTF. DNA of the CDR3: TGTGCCAGCACCCAACAGGGCTACCTCAACTATGGCTACACCTTC.

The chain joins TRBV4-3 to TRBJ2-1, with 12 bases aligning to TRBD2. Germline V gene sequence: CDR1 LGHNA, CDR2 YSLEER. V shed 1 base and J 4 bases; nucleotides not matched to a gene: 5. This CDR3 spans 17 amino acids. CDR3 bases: TGCGCCAGCAGCCAAGTCGGACTAGCGGGGCAGTACAATGAGCAGTTCTTC. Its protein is CASSQVGLAGQYNEQFF.